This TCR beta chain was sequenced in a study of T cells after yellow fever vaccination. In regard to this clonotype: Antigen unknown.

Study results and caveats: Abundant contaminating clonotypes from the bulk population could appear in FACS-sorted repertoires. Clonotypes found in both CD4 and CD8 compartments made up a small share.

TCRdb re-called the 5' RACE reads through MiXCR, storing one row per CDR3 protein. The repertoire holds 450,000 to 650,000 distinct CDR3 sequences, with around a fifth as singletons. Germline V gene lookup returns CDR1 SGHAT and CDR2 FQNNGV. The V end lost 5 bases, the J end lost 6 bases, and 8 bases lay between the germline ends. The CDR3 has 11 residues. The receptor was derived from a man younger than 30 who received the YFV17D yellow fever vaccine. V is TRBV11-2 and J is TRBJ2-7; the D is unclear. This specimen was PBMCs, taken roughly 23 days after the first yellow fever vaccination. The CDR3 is CASSPDAEQYF. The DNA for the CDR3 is TGTGCCAGCAGCCCGGACGCCGAGCAGTACTTC.